Following are 24 T cell receptor beta chains from one sample sequenced in a study of cytomegalovirus exposure and HLA in healthy donors. A multiplex PCR was run with 60 Vbeta primers and 13 Jbeta primers. Measured with immunoSEQ multiplex PCR; TCRdb has only the in-frame clones, and not every one. Of about 190,000 clones listed, around 75% are singletons. The sequenced sample was PBMCs. The receptors were sampled from a woman between 45 and 60 years old in good health and CMV-seronegative.

V and J are TRBV7-9 and TRBJ1-4, with 10 nucleotides matching TRBD1. Losses at the gene ends were 4 bases for V and 5 bases for J; bases not matched to a gene: 1. The germline V gene encodes CDR1 SEHNR and CDR2 FQNEAQ (reference sequence). This CDR3 spans 14 amino acids. In nucleotides, the CDR3 is TGTGCCAGCAGCTCGGGACAGGGGAATGAAAAACTGTTTTTT. It yields the protein CASSSGQGNEKLFF.

This clone was detected only once. The chain uses TRBV2 and TRBJ1-5, with 10 bases identical to TRBD1. With 1 base clipped from V and 4 bases from J, the junction kept 10 bases outside the gene matches. CDR1 and CDR2 (germline): SNHLY, FYNNEI. The CDR3 runs to 18 residues. CDR3 nucleotide sequence: TGTGCCAGCAGTGAAGACGGGACAGGGGTCTACCCGAATCAGCCCCAGCATTTT. Residues: CASSEDGTGVYPNQPQHF.

This clone turned up a few times. The V and J genes are TRBV7-8 and TRBJ1-1; the D is unclear. The V gene lost 5 bases and the J gene lost 0 bases, with 7 bases spanning the gap. Germline V CDR1 and CDR2: SGHVS, FQNEAQ. CDR3 length: 13 amino acids. The CDR3 nucleotides are TGTGCCAGCAGCCCCTACCTGAACACTGAAGCTTTCTTT. Translation: CASSPYLNTEAFF.

The chain links TRBV9 to TRBJ2-1; TRBD2 matches 8 bases. The CDR3 spans 14 residues. The germline V gene encodes CDR1 SGDLS and CDR2 YYNGEE. The V gene end was trimmed by 4 bases and the J gene end by 9 bases; junction bases not matched to a gene: 9. Here the CDR3 DNA reads TGTGCCAGCAGCCCTCTCGCGGGAGGCAGTGAGCAGTTCTTC. Residues: CASSPLAGGSEQFF.

This chain links TRBV4-3 with TRBJ2-1; D gene uncertain. V was trimmed by 0 bases and J by 6 bases, leaving 9 bases between them. Germline CDR1 and CDR2: LGHNA and YSLEER. This CDR3 spans 14 amino acids. CDR3: CASSQDPRSNEQFF. CDR3 sequence (DNA): TGCGCCAGCAGCCAAGACCCGCGGTCCAATGAGCAGTTCTTC.

J is TRBJ2-3 and V is TRBV21-1; TRBD1 is taken as the D call from the table, unchecked against the DNA. TRBV21-1 has pseudogene status. There are 15 residues in the CDR3. The CDR3 loop reads CASSKRQGSTDTQYF. DNA for the CDR3: TGTGCCAGCAGCAAACGACAGGGATCAACAGATACGCAGTATTTT.

CDR3 nucleotide sequence: TGTGCCAGCAGTCGACAGGACCTGGATACGCAGTATTTT. Protein product: CASSRQDLDTQYF. This chain connects TRBV28 to TRBJ2-3; possibly TRBD1 for D (6 bases). The germline V gene has CDR1 MDHEN and CDR2 SYDVKM. V lost 5 bases and J 6 bases, leaving 12 bases between the germline ends. This CDR3 is built from 13 residues.

This clone was counted a few times. The rearrangement joins TRBV6-1 to TRBJ2-1, with a tentative D call TRBD1 (5 bases). The germline V gene encodes CDR1 MNHNS and CDR2 SASEGT. V was trimmed by 0 bases and J by 10 bases, leaving 16 bases between them. This CDR3 has 15 amino acids. The CDR3 bases are TGTGCCAGCAGTGAAGCAGGCCAGGGAAACGGGGAGCAGTTCTTC. This sequence encodes CASSEAGQGNGEQFF.

The gene calls are TRBV28 and TRBJ2-3; D may be TRBD2 (7 bases). Germline V gene data show CDR1 as MDHEN and CDR2 as SYDVKM. The CDR3 spans 17 residues. The germline V and J ends were trimmed by 3 bases and 0 bases, with 16 bases remaining between them. The CDR3 protein is CASSLFYGGPSTDTQYF. The DNA for the CDR3 is TGTGCCAGCAGTTTGTTCTACGGGGGGCCTAGCACAGATACGCAGTATTTT.

The rearrangement joins TRBV28 to TRBJ2-7; D remains unclear. The CDR3 is 11 residues long. The V gene's germline CDR1 is MDHEN and CDR2 SYDVKM. Trimming took 6 bases from V and 6 from J, leaving 9 bases between them. In DNA form, the CDR3 reads TGTGCCAGCAGCTCCCCGGGCGAGCAGTACTTC. Encoded protein: CASSSPGEQYF.

The V call is TRBV5-1, the J call TRBJ2-1; TRBD1 matches at 11 bases. Germline assignment: CDR1 SGHRS and CDR2 YFSETQ. The J segment lost 10 bases and the V segment lost 0 bases, leaving 6 bases of the junction unmatched. The CDR3 loop spans 15 amino acids. CDR3 sequence reads: CASSLEGQGAWEQFF. CDR3 nucleotides: TGCGCCAGCAGCTTGGAAGGACAGGGGGCTTGGGAGCAGTTCTTC.

This clone was detected only once. The V gene is TRBV10-3, the J gene TRBJ1-2; the match to TRBD1 covers 10 bases. There are 19 residues in the CDR3. J was trimmed by 1 base and V by 0 bases; bases with no gene match: 11. Germline values: CDR1 ENHRY, CDR2 SYGVKD. The CDR3 DNA reads TGTGCCATCAGTGAGTCGACGCGGGACAGGGGTCCTTATAACTATGGCTACACCTTC. This sequence encodes CAISESTRDRGPYNYGYTF.

V is TRBV2 and J is TRBJ2-7; TRBD2 matches 8 bases. Germline CDR1 reads SNHLY; CDR2 reads FYNNEI. There are 15 residues in the CDR3. V shed 4 bases, J shed 1 base, and the junction held 6 bases outside the gene matches. The CDR3 sequence: CASSVAAGVSYEQYF. CDR3 nucleotides: TGTGCCAGCAGTGTAGCAGCGGGAGTTTCCTACGAGCAGTACTTC.

The chain carries TRBV7-6 and TRBJ1-6; tentatively, D is TRBD1 (6 bases). From germline, CDR1 is SGHVS and CDR2 FNYEAQ. The CDR3 sequence is 17 residues long. Trimming shortened V by 1 base and J by 2 bases, and 12 bases separated the two germline ends. The CDR3 sequence: CASSLGDKDAYNSPLHF. The CDR3 DNA is TGTGCCAGCAGCTTAGGGGACAAGGACGCCTATAATTCACCCCTCCACTTT.

The V gene is TRBV12-5, the J gene TRBJ2-1; D not resolved. Trimming cost V 0 bases and J 0 bases, with 6 bases left between them. The germline gives CDR1 LGHNT, CDR2 FRNRAP. This CDR3 region has 15 residues. The CDR3 reads CASGLVHSSYNEQFF. As DNA, the CDR3 is TGTGCTAGTGGTTTGGTGCACAGCTCCTACAATGAGCAGTTCTTC.

A single count supports this clone. The junction departs from germline at one end; a sequencing error may be responsible. The chain has TRBV7-9 and TRBJ2-6; D may be TRBD2 (5 bases). This CDR3 has 16 amino acids. Germline V CDR1 and CDR2: SEHNR, FQNEAQ (reference sequence). CDR3 sequence: CSSSPRRQAGANVLTF. The CDR3, as DNA: TGTTCCAGCAGCCCCCGGAGGCAGGCTGGGGCCAACGTCCTGACTTTC. Supplemented by reference TRBV7-9 and TRBJ2-6, the full variable domain reads DTGVSQNPRHKITKRGQNVTFRCDPISEHNRLYWYRQTLGQGPEFLTYFQNEAQLEKSRLLSDRFSAERPKGSFSTLEIQRTEQGDSAMYLCSSSPRRQAGANVLTFGAGSRLTVL.

The chain couples TRBV9 to TRBJ1-2; 7 bases map to TRBD1. With V trimmed by 3 bases and J by 2 bases, 7 bases remained unmatched. There are 15 residues in the CDR3. Germline-derived CDR1 and CDR2 are SGDLS and YYNGEE. Here the CDR3 reads CASSAPVTGNYGYTF. CDR3 coding DNA: TGTGCCAGCAGCGCGCCGGTGACAGGGAACTATGGCTACACCTTC.

V is TRBV18 and J is TRBJ1-4; tentative D call: TRBD1 (5 bases). Germline V lookup: CDR1 KGHSH, CDR2 LQKENI. CDR3 length: 14 amino acids. Trimming removed 0 bases from V and 7 bases from J, with 9 bases in between. For the CDR3, the DNA is TGTGCCAGCTCACCACCCGGGGGAGGTGAAAAACTGTTTTTT. Encoded protein: CASSPPGGGEKLFF. Variable domain in full (rest from reference TRBV18 and TRBJ1-4): NAGVMQNPRHLVRRRGQEARLRCSPMKGHSHVYWYRQLPEEGLKFMVYLQKENIIDESGMPKERFSAEFPKEGPSILRIQQVVRGDSAAYFCASSPPGGGEKLFFGSGTQLSVL.

V usage is TRBV4-2 and J usage is TRBJ2-3, with 13 bases identical to TRBD2. V was clipped by 1 base and J by 3 bases; unmatched bases: 1. The CDR3 has 16 amino acids. In germline, CDR1 is LGHNA, CDR2 YNFKEQ. CDR3 protein: CASSQGTSGSTDTQYF. In DNA form, the CDR3 reads TGTGCCAGCAGCCAAGGGACTAGCGGGAGTACAGATACGCAGTATTTT.

This clone was seen more than once but under ten times. The chain carries TRBV18 and TRBJ1-1; 8 bases agree with TRBD1. The CDR3 covers 14 residues. With V trimmed by 6 bases and J by 2 bases, 5 bases remained unmatched. Germline V lookup: CDR1 KGHSH, CDR2 LQKENI. The CDR3 sequence: CASSVTGGNTEAFF. CDR3 bases: TGTGCCAGCTCGGTAACAGGGGGAAACACTGAAGCTTTCTTT.

The chain links TRBV7-2 to TRBJ2-3; perhaps TRBD1 as D (5 bases). Germline-derived CDR1 and CDR2 are SGHTA and FQGNSA. The CDR3 sequence is 16 residues long. Trimming left V 2 bases short and J 0 bases short, with 12 bases between. As DNA, the CDR3 is TGTGCCAGCAGCTTAAGATACCAGGGTAGCACAGATACGCAGTATTTT. As protein: CASSLRYQGSTDTQYF.

This clone was picked up a small number of times. The chain combines TRBV2 with TRBJ1-6; D remains ambiguous. Trimming shortened V by 7 bases and J by 10 bases, and 11 bases separated the two germline ends. In germline, CDR1 is SNHLY, CDR2 FYNNEI. The CDR3 is made up of 12 amino acids. The DNA for the CDR3 is TGTGCCAGCACGGAACCGGGGTCACCCCTCCACTTT. This translates into CASTEPGSPLHF.

V usage is TRBV7-9 and J usage is TRBJ2-1; the D is unclear. CDR1 is SEHNR, CDR2 FQNEAQ, per germline (reference sequence). This CDR3 comprises 15 residues. The V and J ends lost 3 bases and 0 bases respectively, with 9 bases between them. The CDR3 protein is CASSFNGHSYNEQFF. The DNA for the CDR3 is TGTGCCAGCAGCTTCAACGGTCACTCCTACAATGAGCAGTTCTTC.

The CDR3 nucleotides are TGTGCCAGCAGCTTACAACGAAGGGGTATCAACGAGCAGTACTTC. The encoded protein is CASSLQRRGINEQYF. The V and J genes are TRBV7-9 and TRBJ2-7; D is possibly TRBD1 (5 bases). CDR3 length: 15 residues. Germline CDR1 reads SEHNR; CDR2 reads FQNEAQ (reference sequence). V was clipped by 2 bases and J by 5 bases, with 16 bases between them. The full variable domain, with the rest looked up from reference TRBV7-9 and TRBJ2-7, is DTGVSQNPRHKITKRGQNVTFRCDPISEHNRLYWYRQTLGQGPEFLTYFQNEAQLEKSRLLSDRFSAERPKGSFSTLEIQRTEQGDSAMYLCASSLQRRGINEQYFGPGTRLTVT.